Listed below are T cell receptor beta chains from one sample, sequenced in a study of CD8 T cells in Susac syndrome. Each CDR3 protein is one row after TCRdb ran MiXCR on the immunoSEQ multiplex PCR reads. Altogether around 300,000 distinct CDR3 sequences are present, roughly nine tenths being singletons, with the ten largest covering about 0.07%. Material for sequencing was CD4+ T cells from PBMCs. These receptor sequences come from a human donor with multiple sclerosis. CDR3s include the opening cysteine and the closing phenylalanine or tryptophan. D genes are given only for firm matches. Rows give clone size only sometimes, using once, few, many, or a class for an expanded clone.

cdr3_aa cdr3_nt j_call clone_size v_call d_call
CASSENSVGANVLTF TGTGCCAGCAGTGAGAATTCTGTGGGCGCCAACGTCCTGACTTTC TRBJ2-6 NA TRBV2 NA
CASSDPRGGPEAFF TGTGCCAGCAGCGATCCTAGGGGGGGCCCTGAAGCTTTCTTT TRBJ1-1 NA TRBV7-9 NA
CAISDSDKRTEAFF TGTGCCATCAGTGATTCCGACAAGAGGACTGAAGCTTTCTTT TRBJ1-1 NA TRBV10-3 NA
CAWTGVSTDTQYF TGTGCCTGGACAGGCGTTAGCACAGATACGCAGTATTTT TRBJ2-3 NA TRBV30 NA
CAWSPNYEQYF TGTGCCTGGAGCCCCAACTACGAGCAGTACTTC TRBJ2-7 NA TRBV30 NA
CATSREPSGPYEQYF TGTGCCACCAGTCGGGAGCCTAGCGGGCCCTACGAGCAGTACTTC TRBJ2-7 NA TRBV15 TRBD2
CASRYLVRGNQPQHF TGTGCCAGCAGGTACCTGGTCCGGGGCAATCAGCCCCAGCATTTT TRBJ1-5 NA TRBV3-1 NA
CASSPTPGQGSSYEQYF TGTGCCAGCAGTCCGACCCCGGGACAGGGGAGCTCCTACGAGCAGTACTTC TRBJ2-7 NA TRBV28 TRBD1
CASSPLKGTGMNTEAFF TGTGCCAGCAGCCCATTAAAAGGGACAGGGATGAACACTGAAGCTTTCTTT TRBJ1-1 NA TRBV3-1 TRBD1
CASSLNIGEAFF TGTGCCAGCAGCTTAAATATCGGGGAAGCTTTCTTT TRBJ1-1 NA TRBV7-9 NA
CASSPLGQHNTEAFF TGTGCCAGCTCACCCCTTGGACAGCATAACACTGAAGCTTTCTTT TRBJ1-1 once TRBV18 NA
CASSQAGANYGYTF TGCGCCAGCAGCCAAGCGGGAGCTAACTATGGCTACACCTTC TRBJ1-2 NA TRBV4-1 NA
CASSIGNSRTGELFF TGTGCCAGTAGTATAGGGAACAGTCGGACCGGGGAGCTGTTTTTT TRBJ2-2 NA TRBV19 NA
CSATAPASTNYNEQFF TGCAGTGCGACGGCCCCCGCTAGCACCAACTACAATGAGCAGTTCTTC TRBJ2-1 once TRBV20-1 NA
CASKVCRGYEQYF TGCGCCAGCAAGGTGTGCAGGGGATACGAGCAGTACTTC TRBJ2-7 NA TRBV23-1 NA
CASSQYHRANTEAFF TGTGCCAGCAGCCAGTACCACAGGGCGAACACTGAAGCTTTCTTT TRBJ1-1 NA TRBV4-2 NA
CASSLEREPREQYF TGCGCCAGCAGCTTGGAACGGGAGCCACGGGAGCAGTACTTC TRBJ2-7 NA TRBV5-1 NA
CASSFRPAENEKLFF TGCGCCAGCAGCTTTCGTCCGGCCGAAAATGAAAAACTGTTTTTT TRBJ1-4 NA TRBV5-1 NA
CASSSLGQGVVGYTF TGTGCCAGCAGTTCCCTCGGACAGGGGGTAGTTGGCTACACCTTC TRBJ1-2 NA TRBV6-5 TRBD1
CASSSLFEQYF TGTGCCAGCAGTTCGCTCTTCGAGCAGTACTTC TRBJ2-7 NA TRBV6-5 NA
CASSFGLAETYEQYF TGTGCCAGCAGCTTCGGACTAGCGGAGACCTACGAGCAGTACTTC TRBJ2-7 once TRBV11-2 TRBD2
CASTPGGSLVYEQYF TGTGCCAGCACTCCTGGCGGATCGTTGGTCTACGAGCAGTACTTC TRBJ2-7 NA TRBV7-9 NA
CASSSPDPKETQYF TGTGCCAGCAGCTCCCCTGATCCCAAAGAGACCCAGTACTTC TRBJ2-5 NA TRBV5-8 NA